Shown below are 6 T cell receptor beta chains from a single sample sequenced in a study of T-cell memory formation after mild COVID-19 (TCRdb year 2021). Library creation used 5' RACE. The instrument given in TCRdb is Illumina NovaSeq 6000. TCRdb reanalyzed the raw reads on its own, using fastp at Q25 for trimming and MiXCR for clone calling, and kept in-frame beta chains. Rows with one shared CDR3 protein collapse into an entry with the most common genes and DNA. The sample table holds fewer than 300,000 distinct CDR3 sequences, of which roughly 18% were seen once. Approximately 22% of the sample is held by the ten biggest clonotypes. Sequencing was carried out using PBMCs or a T cell subset sorted from them (not recorded which). Receptor source: a man younger than 35 who had mild COVID-19 (a few samples of this study predate the infection). The sample titles of this study are shuffled in the database, so cell type and time point are left out; the donor was told from shared clones.

This clonotype was counted a few times. The genes are TRBV18 and TRBJ2-7, with D possibly matching TRBD1 (5 bases). V shed 3 bases and J shed 0 bases, with 6 bases lying between them. The CDR3 extends over 13 amino acids. Germline values: CDR1 KGHSH, CDR2 LQKENI. CDR3 DNA sequence: TGTGCCAGCTCACCTGACAGCTCCTACGAGCAGTACGTC. This gives the protein CASSPDSSYEQYV.

This chain joins TRBV15 and TRBJ2-1, with D maybe TRBD2 (6 bases). The length of the CDR3 is 13 residues. The V end lost 5 bases, the J end lost 9 bases, and 14 bases lay between the germline ends. CDR1 and CDR2 (germline): LNHNV, YYDKDF (reference sequence). This CDR3 is CATSRPEGSEQFF. CDR3 bases: TGTGCCACCAGCCGACCGGAGGGAAGTGAGCAGTTCTTC. The complete variable domain, with remaining parts taken from reference TRBV15 and TRBJ2-1, reads DAMVIQNPRYQVTQFGKPVTLSCSQTLNHNVMYWYQQKSSQAPKLLFHYYDKDFNNEADTPDNFQSRRPNTSFCFLDIRSPGLGDTAMYLCATSRPEGSEQFFGPGTRLTVL.

The V and J genes are TRBV3-1 and TRBJ2-2, with 10 bases identical to TRBD2. The CDR3 has 17 residues. Germline V CDR1 and CDR2: LGHDT, YNNKEL (reference sequence). Trimming took 0 bases from V and 5 from J; bases not matched to a gene: 6. The chain's CDR3 is CASSQDWQLAGTGELFF. The CDR3 nucleotides read TGTGCCAGCAGCCAAGATTGGCAACTAGCGGGGACCGGGGAGCTGTTTTTT. Variable domain in full (rest from reference TRBV3-1 and TRBJ2-2): DTAVSQTPKYLVTQMGNDKSIKCEQNLGHDTMYWYKQDSKKFLKIMFSYNNKELIINETVPNRFSPKSPDKAHLNLHINSLELGDSAVYFCASSQDWQLAGTGELFFGEGSRLTVL.

This clonotype showed up many times. This chain links TRBV10-3 with TRBJ2-7; TRBD2 matches 8 bases. Germline CDR1 is ENHRY and CDR2 is SYGVKD. Losses at the gene ends were 3 bases for V and 7 bases for J; bases not matched to a gene: 8. This CDR3 has 14 amino acids. The CDR3 DNA follows: TGTGCCATCAGTGAAGGTGGACTAGCCGGTGAGCAGTACGTC. Translating it yields CAISEGGLAGEQYV.

This clonotype has more than one count but fewer than ten. The genes are TRBV7-6 and TRBJ2-2; the D is unclear. CDR3 length equals 16 residues. Trimming removed 5 bases from V and 0 bases from J, with 13 bases in between. CDR1 and CDR2 (germline): SGHVS, FNYEAQ. The CDR3 DNA sequence: TGTGCCAGCAGCCGCTCCCGGCAGGCGAACACCGGGGAGCTGTTTTTT. Translation: CASSRSRQANTGELFF.

On this clonotype: Sequence at one end of the junction differs from germline and may be a read error. This chain uses TRBV6-5 with TRBJ2-1, with 8 positions matching TRBD1. The germline V gene has CDR1 MNHEY and CDR2 SVGAGI. CDR3 size: 15 residues. CDR3 in amino acids: CASSYSGQGYDEQFF. Written as DNA, the CDR3 is TGTGCCAGCAGTTACTCCGGACAGGGCTACGATGAGCAGTTCTTC.